One sample yielded the 24 T cell receptor beta chains listed below, sequenced in a study of neurological immune-mediated disorders. TCRdb itself ran the 5' RACE reads through MiXCR, one entry per CDR3 protein. The sample contains 50,000 to 75,000 distinct CDR3 sequences, over 4% of which appear only once. Sequencing was done on a sample of PBMCs. The origin of the receptors is a man aged 45-65 years with multiple sclerosis.

Ten or more counts support this clonotype. This sequence joins TRBV5-1 and TRBJ2-1; the match to TRBD2 covers 10 bases. V shed 1 base, J shed 4 bases, and the junction held 2 bases outside the gene matches. The germline V gene has CDR1 SGHRS and CDR2 YFSETQ. CDR3 length: 15 residues. CDR3 sequence reads: CASSLSSGGYNEQFF. CDR3 DNA sequence: TGCGCCAGCAGCTTGTCTAGCGGGGGTTACAATGAGCAGTTCTTC.

This clonotype was counted between two and nine times. This chain connects TRBV3-1 to TRBJ2-5, with TRBD1 as a possible D gene (6 bases). Germline V gene sequence: CDR1 LGHDT, CDR2 YNNKEL (reference sequence). Trimming removed 4 bases from V and 0 bases from J, with 12 bases in between. This CDR3 has 15 amino acids. DNA for the CDR3: TGTGCCAGCAGCCCAGGCCAGGGGTACCAAGAGACCCAGTACTTC. This sequence encodes CASSPGQGYQETQYF.

This clonotype was counted many times. V and J are TRBV4-2 and TRBJ2-1; 15 bases map to TRBD2. The CDR3 loop spans 18 amino acids. V shed 0 bases, J shed 14 bases, and the junction held 14 bases outside the gene matches. Germline loops: CDR1 LGHNA, CDR2 YNFKEQ. CDR3 in DNA: TGTGCCAGCAGCCAAGATTCCTCCGCAGGACTAGCGGGGGGGAGGGAGTTCTTC. This encodes CASSQDSSAGLAGGREFF.

This clonotype was seen at least ten times. This chain links TRBV20-1 with TRBJ1-2; 7 bases fit TRBD1. The V gene end was trimmed by 3 bases and the J gene end by 8 bases; junction bases not matched to a gene: 12. CDR1 and CDR2 (germline): DFQATT, SNEGSKA (reference sequence). The CDR3 has 14 amino acids. The CDR3 DNA is TGCAGTGCTAGGCCTCCACAGGGGCCGGGGGGCTACACCTTC. This sequence encodes CSARPPQGPGGYTF.

This clonotype was recorded many times. V gene TRBV20-1 combines with J gene TRBJ1-2; D gene ambiguous. The germline V and J ends were trimmed by 5 bases and 8 bases, with 9 bases remaining between them. The length of the CDR3 is 10 residues. Germline values: CDR1 DFQATT, CDR2 SNEGSKA (reference sequence). Here the CDR3 DNA reads TGCAGTGCTCAAAGGGAAGGCTACACCTTC. Protein: CSAQREGYTF.

In this sample, this clonotype turned up a few times. At one end, the junction sequence differs from germline, possibly due to a read error. The gene calls are TRBV20-1 and TRBJ1-5; the match to TRBD1 covers 9 bases. The CDR3 is 12 amino acids. The germline V gene encodes CDR1 DFQATT and CDR2 SNEGSKA (reference sequence). The CDR3 DNA follows: TGCAGCGCAACAGGGGGCAATCAGCCCCAGAATTTT. Translation: CSATGGNQPQNF.

This clonotype has at least ten counts. This chain uses TRBV20-1 with TRBJ1-5, with TRBD1 as a possible D gene (5 bases). The CDR3 consists of 15 residues. Germline V CDR1 and CDR2: DFQATT, SNEGSKA (reference sequence). V dropped 1 base and J dropped 1 base, with 11 bases sitting between them. This CDR3 is CSARVGEESNQPQHF. The CDR3 nucleotides are TGCAGTGCTAGAGTAGGGGAAGAGAGCAATCAGCCCCAGCATTTT.

Ten or more counts support this clonotype. The V call is TRBV12-3 or TRBV12-4, the J call TRBJ1-1, with unresolved D. The CDR3 contains 11 residues. The ends were cut back, 4 bases at V and 10 bases at J, with 10 bases in the middle. CDR3 in amino acids: CASSSTSSAFF. The CDR3 DNA sequence: TGTGCCAGCAGTTCGACATCCTCAGCTTTCTTT.

This rearrangement joins TRBV19 to TRBJ1-1; D is ambiguous. Germline V lookup: CDR1 LNHDA, CDR2 SQIVND (reference sequence). The CDR3 runs to 16 residues. With 5 bases removed from V and 3 bases from J, the gap between germline ends came to 19 bases. The CDR3 spells CASSSPWGPGDTEAFF. Here the CDR3 DNA reads TGTGCCAGTAGTTCTCCATGGGGTCCTGGGGACACTGAAGCTTTCTTT. The variable domain in full, completed from reference TRBV19 and TRBJ1-1, reads DGGITQSPKYLFRKEGQNVTLSCEQNLNHDAMYWYRQDPGQGLRLIYYSQIVNDFQKGDIAEGYSVSREKKESFPLTVTSAQKNPTAFYLCASSSPWGPGDTEAFFGQGTRLTVV.

In its sample, this clonotype was seen many times. V usage is TRBV7-2 and J usage is TRBJ1-1, with D unclear. In germline, CDR1 is SGHTA, CDR2 FQGNSA. Trimming cost V 1 base and J 0 bases, with 9 bases left between them. This CDR3 is built from 15 residues. The CDR3 loop reads CASSLVPGMNTEAFF. The CDR3 region has the DNA TGTGCCAGCAGCTTAGTTCCGGGAATGAACACTGAAGCTTTCTTT.

This clonotype was seen ten or more times. This chain uses TRBV6-6 with TRBJ2-1; 12 positions match TRBD1. Trimming cost V 9 bases and J 10 bases; bases outside gene matches: 16. Germline CDR1 is MNHNY and CDR2 is SVGAGI (reference sequence). The CDR3 sequence is 16 residues long. The CDR3 coding sequence is TGTGCCAGTAACGACCCCCCGGGACAGGGGGCGGAGGAGCAGTTCTTC. Translation: CASNDPPGQGAEEQFF.

Ten or more counts support this clonotype. Here the CDR3 reads CASSDVGPGANVLTF. The CDR3 coding sequence is TGCGCCAGCAGTGACGTGGGTCCTGGGGCCAACGTCCTGACTTTC. This sequence joins TRBV10-1 and TRBJ2-6; no definite D call. V dropped 3 bases and J dropped 2 bases, with 8 bases sitting between them. The CDR3 is 15 residues long. Germline lookup yields CDR1 WNHNN and CDR2 SYGVQD (reference sequence).

This clonotype was observed a handful of times. This may be a read error, as it is one base from a much larger clone. V usage is TRBV28 and J usage is TRBJ2-5, with D maybe TRBD2 (6 bases). The CDR3 consists of 15 residues. Germline-derived CDR1 and CDR2 are MDHEN and SYDVKM. Trimming stripped 5 bases from V and 2 bases from J, with 15 bases between. The CDR3 loop reads CASSLRRETQETQYF. In DNA form, the CDR3 reads TGTGCCAGCAGTCTACGGCGGGAAACTCAAGAGACCCAGTACTTC. The variable domain in full, with the rest retrieved from reference TRBV28 and TRBJ2-5, is DVKVTQSSRYLVKRTGEKVFLECVQDMDHENMFWYRQDPGLGLRLIYFSYDVKMKEKGDIPEGYSVSREKKERFSLILESASTNQTSMYLCASSLRRETQETQYFGPGTRLLVL.

This clonotype was found many times. The rearrangement uses TRBV6-5 and TRBJ2-2, with TRBD2 identical over 8 bases. The CDR3 runs 15 residues. The trim removed 5 bases at V and 4 bases at J, leaving 6 bases unmatched. CDR1 is MNHEY, CDR2 SVGAGI, per germline. The CDR3 sequence is CASSSRSGGTGELFF. CDR3 in DNA: TGTGCCAGCAGTAGCCGCAGCGGGGGCACCGGGGAGCTGTTTTTT.

This clonotype was observed many times. The chain recombines TRBV20-1 with TRBJ1-2; TRBD1 matches 11 bases. CDR3 length equals 13 residues. V lost 6 bases to trimming and J lost 5 bases; unmatched junction nucleotides: 5. Germline V gives CDR1 DFQATT, CDR2 SNEGSKA (reference sequence). CDR3 residues: CSAWTGGWYGYTF. As DNA, the CDR3 is TGCAGTGCGTGGACAGGGGGCTGGTATGGCTACACCTTC.

This clonotype was observed at least ten times. The chain uses TRBV7-6 and TRBJ2-5; no reliable D call. The CDR3 consists of 12 residues. Germline-derived CDR1 and CDR2 are SGHVS and FNYEAQ. V gave up 2 bases and J gave up 4 bases, with 5 bases separating them. The CDR3 protein is CASSLYGETQYF. DNA for the CDR3: TGTGCCAGCAGCTTATACGGAGAGACCCAGTACTTC. Based on the CDR3 plus reference TRBV7-6 and TRBJ2-5, the full variable domain is GAGVSQSPRYKVTKRGQDVALRCDPISGHVSLYWYRQALGQGPEFLTYFNYEAQQDKSGLPNDRFSAERPEGSISTLTIQRTEQRDSAMYRCASSLYGETQYFGPGTRLLVL.

This clonotype was recorded many times. The chain recombines TRBV12-3 or TRBV12-4 with TRBJ1-1; D unresolved. Between the trimmed V and J ends, which lost 1 base and 4 bases, there was a span of 13 bases. This CDR3 is 15 amino acids long. The CDR3 here is CASSLVGNRGTEAFF. For the CDR3, the DNA is TGTGCCAGCAGTTTAGTTGGCAACCGGGGCACTGAAGCTTTCTTT.

This clonotype was counted at least ten times. The chain uses TRBV15 and TRBJ1-5, with D maybe TRBD1 (6 bases). Germline lookup yields CDR1 LNHNV and CDR2 YYDKDF (reference sequence). With 0 bases removed from V and 2 bases from J, the gap between germline ends came to 11 bases. This CDR3 region has 16 residues. The CDR3 nucleotides are TGTGCCACCAGCAGAGATCATCCAGGGGGCAATCAGCCCCAGCATTTT. Its protein is CATSRDHPGGNQPQHF. The full variable domain, rest sourced from reference TRBV15 and TRBJ1-5, is DAMVIQNPRYQVTQFGKPVTLSCSQTLNHNVMYWYQQKSSQAPKLLFHYYDKDFNNEADTPDNFQSRRPNTSFCFLDIRSPGLGDTAMYLCATSRDHPGGNQPQHFGDGTRLSIL.

This clonotype was detected ten times or more. The rearrangement joins TRBV7-2 to TRBJ2-1; 11 bases map to TRBD1. V lost 3 bases to trimming and J lost 7 bases; unmatched junction nucleotides: 2. CDR1 SGHTA and CDR2 FQGNSA come from the germline V gene. CDR3 size: 14 residues. DNA for the CDR3: TGTGCCAGCAGCTTGGACAGGGGGCGAAATGAGCAGTTCTTC. As protein: CASSLDRGRNEQFF.

The sample holds a few counts of this clonotype. The chain is built from TRBV27 and TRBJ1-4; D is possibly TRBD1 (6 bases). CDR1 is MNHEY and CDR2 is SMNVEV in the germline V gene (reference sequence). The CDR3 is made up of 16 amino acids. Trimming left V 3 bases short and J 5 bases short, with 16 bases between. The CDR3 protein is CASSLFTGHVNEKLFF. CDR3 nucleotide sequence: TGTGCCAGCAGTTTGTTCACAGGGCATGTGAATGAAAAACTGTTTTTT.

This clonotype was counted at least ten times. The chain has TRBV20-1 and TRBJ1-1, with D hard to call. CDR3 length equals 11 residues. Trimming shortened V by 3 bases and J by 7 bases, and 9 bases separated the two germline ends. Germline V gives CDR1 DFQATT, CDR2 SNEGSKA (reference sequence). The CDR3 region has the DNA TGCAGTGCTAGTTCGCCCGATGAAGCTTTCTTT. As protein: CSASSPDEAFF.

This clonotype has at least ten counts. The CDR3 protein is CASTQNTEAFF. The CDR3 coding sequence is TGTGCCAGCACCCAGAACACTGAAGCTTTCTTT. This sequence joins TRBV6-2 or TRBV6-3 and TRBJ1-1; D gene ambiguous. Germline V gives CDR1 MNHEY, CDR2 SVGEGT. Trimming took off 7 bases at V and 1 base at J, with 4 bases between the two ends. The CDR3 spans 11 residues.

This clonotype was recorded at least ten times. Written as DNA, the CDR3 is TGTGCCACCAGCAGAGGGACTGACTTCCAGTTCTTC. Protein product: CATSRGTDFQFF. The chain carries TRBV15 and TRBJ2-1; D might be TRBD2 (5 bases). From germline, CDR1 is LNHNV and CDR2 YYDKDF (reference sequence). The CDR3 has 12 amino acids. Trimming removed 1 base from V and 13 bases from J, with 11 bases in between.

This clonotype was counted once. The CDR3 protein is CAISAGQDEQFF. The CDR3 DNA reads as TGTGCCATCTCCGCGGGACAGGATGAGCAGTTCTTC. J is TRBJ2-1 and V is TRBV10-3; 8 bases are a match to TRBD1. The CDR3 consists of 12 residues. V dropped 8 bases and J dropped 8; count of bases not matched to a gene: 5. Germline CDR1 is ENHRY and CDR2 is SYGVKD.